The 13 T cell receptor beta chains in this list originate from one sample, sequenced in a study of vaccination and CD4 T cells after COVID-19. Their antigen targets remain unknown. Treatment in this sample: roughly 10-day PBMC culture with coronavirus spike peptide pools or control peptides (ViraFEST assay). Researchers used the Oncomine TCR Beta short-read assay to sequence DNA from cultured CD4+ T cells. From the PCR reads, TCRdb called clonotypes with MiXCR, one entry per CDR3 protein. The table includes some 10,000 distinct CDR3 sequences, approximately 23% detected once. Sequences were derived from CD4+ T cells from blood, cultured in vitro, sampled before SARS-CoV-2 vaccination. The receptors derive from a human donor who received a COVID-19 vaccine.

This clonotype appeared a few times. This chain connects TRBV19 to TRBJ2-1, with D uncertain. Germline V CDR1 and CDR2: LNHDA, SQIVND (reference sequence). Trimming pared 0 bases from V and 10 bases from J, leaving 7 bases between. The CDR3 covers 12 residues. The CDR3 is CASSIDMVEQFF. The CDR3 coding sequence is TGTGCCAGTAGTATAGATATGGTGGAGCAGTTCTTC.

The chain uses TRBV10-3 and TRBJ2-7, with D perhaps TRBD1 or TRBD2 (5 bases each). The germline gives CDR1 ENHRY, CDR2 SYGVKD. There are 14 residues in the CDR3. V shed 4 bases and J shed 3 bases, with 13 bases lying between them. In DNA, the CDR3 is TGTGCCATCAGTGTTGGGGGAACTGTCTACGAGCAGTACTTC. Translation: CAISVGGTVYEQYF.

The V gene is TRBV9, the J gene TRBJ2-5; D could derive from TRBD1 or TRBD2 (6 bases each). There are 15 residues in the CDR3. V was cut by 3 bases and J by 5 bases, with 17 bases left in between. Germline-derived CDR1 and CDR2 are SGDLS and YYNGEE. The CDR3 nucleotides are TGTGCCAGCAGCGCCGCCTTAGGGGGGAGGGAGACCCAGTACTTC. This gives the protein CASSAALGGRETQYF.

J is TRBJ2-2 and V is TRBV9, with 9 bases that match TRBD1. Germline CDR1 and CDR2: SGDLS and YYNGEE. This CDR3 comprises 14 residues. The V segment lost 4 bases and the J segment 7 bases; nucleotides outside the gene matches: 5. CDR3 sequence reads: CASSSWTGDGELFF. The CDR3 DNA sequence: TGTGCCAGCAGCTCCTGGACAGGGGACGGGGAGCTGTTTTTT.

This clonotype was picked up a small number of times. The J gene is TRBJ1-2, the V gene TRBV6-4; perhaps TRBD1 as D (5 bases). V dropped 6 bases and J dropped 2 bases, with 16 bases sitting between them. Germline V gives CDR1 MRHNA, CDR2 SNTAGT. The CDR3 totals 15 residues. The CDR3: CASSMTGTPNYGYTF. As DNA, the CDR3 is TGTGCCAGCAGCATGACCGGGACTCCAAACTATGGCTACACCTTC.

This clonotype turned up a few times. V is TRBV20-1 and J is TRBJ2-7, with TRBD1 matching over 8 bases. Germline-derived CDR1 and CDR2 are DFQATT and SNEGSKA (reference sequence). With V trimmed by 0 bases and J by 3 bases, 7 bases remained unmatched. The CDR3 is 15 amino acids. The DNA of the CDR3 is TGCAGTGCTAGAGATGCAGGGGGCCCAGACTACGAGCAGTACTTC. Translation gives CSARDAGGPDYEQYF.

V and J are TRBV20-1 and TRBJ2-1, with 9 bases fitting TRBD2. The CDR3 runs 14 residues. Germline CDR1 reads DFQATT; CDR2 reads SNEGSKA (reference sequence). The junction had 7 bases not matched to a gene; V was cut back by 1 base and J by 9 bases. The CDR3, as DNA: TGCAGTGCTAGAGGTGCTAGCGGGGAGATTGAGCAGTTCTTC. The encoded protein is CSARGASGEIEQFF.

The chain has TRBV30 and TRBJ1-6; D is uncertain. CDR3 size: 13 residues. Per germline, CDR1 GTSNPN and CDR2 SVGIG (reference sequence). Trimming took 3 bases from V and 6 from J, leaving 9 bases between them. The DNA for the CDR3 is TGTGCCTGGAGGATCGGACCTAATTCACCCCTCCACTTT. Amino acids: CAWRIGPNSPLHF.

The chain links TRBV6-1 to TRBJ1-3; D ambiguous. The V and J ends lost 4 bases and 4 bases respectively, with 20 bases between them. The CDR3 spans 17 residues. Germline values: CDR1 MNHNS, CDR2 SASEGT. The chain's CDR3 is CASSALFREMGGNTIYF. In DNA form, the CDR3 reads TGTGCCAGCAGTGCTCTCTTCCGGGAGATGGGCGGAAACACCATATATTTT.

This clonotype was counted only a few times. J is TRBJ1-3 and V is TRBV30; D gene ambiguous. This CDR3 is built from 15 residues. The germline gives CDR1 GTSNPN, CDR2 SVGIG (reference sequence). Trimming took off 2 bases at V and 0 bases at J, with 11 bases between the two ends. CDR3 bases: TGTGCCTGGAGTCCCCTCGGGAGCTCTGGAAACACCATATATTTT. Amino acid sequence: CAWSPLGSSGNTIYF.

With respect to this clonotype: Here the CDR3 omits its conserved ending phenylalanine or tryptophan, so a read error is the likely source. This chain uses TRBV24-1 with TRBJ2-7; D may match TRBD1 or TRBD2 (6 bases each). Germline V lookup: CDR1 KGHDR, CDR2 SFDVKD. The germline V and J ends were trimmed by 1 base and 5 bases, with 14 bases remaining between them. The CDR3 contains 15 residues. The chain's CDR3 is CATSDFAGGLHEQYL. The DNA for the CDR3 is TGTGCCACCAGTGATTTCGCTGGGGGGCTGCACGAGCAGTACCTC.

This clonotype was seen a handful of times. The chain is built from TRBV30 and TRBJ1-2; D not resolved. The CDR3 sequence is 12 residues long. CDR1 is GTSNPN, CDR2 SVGIG, per germline (reference sequence). Between the trimmed V and J ends, which lost 2 bases and 2 bases, there was a span of 6 bases. CDR3 in DNA: TGTGCCTGGAGTTTCCCAAACTATGGCTACACCTTC. Amino acid sequence: CAWSFPNYGYTF.

This clonotype is termed large. The rearrangement links TRBV7-9 to TRBJ2-2, with 8 bases matching TRBD1. V dropped 4 bases and J dropped 3; count of bases not matched to a gene: 4. Looked up from germline, CDR1 is SEHNR and CDR2 is FQNEAQ (reference sequence). CDR3 length equals 15 residues. The chain's CDR3 is CASSSGQEDTGELFF. In DNA form, the CDR3 reads TGTGCCAGCAGCTCGGGACAGGAGGACACCGGGGAGCTGTTTTTT.